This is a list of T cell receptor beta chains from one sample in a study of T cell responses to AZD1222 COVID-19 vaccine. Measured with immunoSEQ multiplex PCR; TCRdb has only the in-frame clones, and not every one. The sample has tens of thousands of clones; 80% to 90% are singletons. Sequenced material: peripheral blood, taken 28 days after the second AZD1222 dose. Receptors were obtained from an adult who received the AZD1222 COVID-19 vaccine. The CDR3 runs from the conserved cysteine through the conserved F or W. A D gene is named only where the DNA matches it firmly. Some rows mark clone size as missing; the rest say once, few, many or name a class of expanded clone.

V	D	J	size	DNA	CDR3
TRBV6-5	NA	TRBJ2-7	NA	TGTGCCAGCAGTTTAGGGATCCCTGAGAGCGAGCAGTACTTC	CASSLGIPESEQYF
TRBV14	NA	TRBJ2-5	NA	TGTGCCAGCAGCCAAGATCCCAGGACCCAGTACTTC	CASSQDPRTQYF
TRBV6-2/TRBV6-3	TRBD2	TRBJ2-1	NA	TGTGCCAGCAGTTACCTGACAGGCAGGACTAGCGGGGGGTACCCCTACAATGAGCAGTTCTTC	CASSYLTGRTSGGYPYNEQFF
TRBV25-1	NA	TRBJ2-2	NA	TGTGCCAGCAGTAAGGGGACCGGGGAGCTGTTTTTT	CASSKGTGELFF
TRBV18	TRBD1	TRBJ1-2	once	TGTGCCAGCTCACCCGGGACAGGGGATGGTTATGGCTACACCTTC	CASSPGTGDGYGYTF
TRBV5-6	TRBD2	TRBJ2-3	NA	TGTGCCAGCAGTTCCGGGACTAGCGGGGGGCCCCGGGGCACAGATACGCAGTATTTT	CASSSGTSGGPRGTDTQYF
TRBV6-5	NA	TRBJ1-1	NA	TGTGCCAGCAGTTACTCGACAACAGGGAGGACTGAAGCTTTCTTT	CASSYSTTGRTEAFF
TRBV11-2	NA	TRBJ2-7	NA	TGTGCCAGCAGGCTATTAGGACACGAGCAGTACTTC	CASRLLGHEQYF
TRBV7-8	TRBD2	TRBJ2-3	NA	TGTGCCAGCAGCCCCAGATTAGGAGCGGGGGGACCTCAGAGCACAGATACGCAGTATTTT	CASSPRLGAGGPQSTDTQYF
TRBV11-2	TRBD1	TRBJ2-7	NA	TGTGCCAGCAGCCCCTGGACAGGCCCCCGGTCCTACGAGCAGTACTTC	CASSPWTGPRSYEQYF
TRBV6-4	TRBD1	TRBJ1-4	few	TGTGCCAGCAGTAGGTCGGCAGGGGGGGCCTTGAATGAAAAACTGTTTTTT	CASSRSAGGALNEKLFF
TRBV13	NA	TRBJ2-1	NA	TGTGCCAGCAGCTTGTCAGGGGGGGGGAACTCCTTGCCCTACAATGAGCAGTTCTTC	CASSLSGGGNSLPYNEQFF
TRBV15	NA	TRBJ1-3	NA	TGTGCCACCAGCAGAGATCGGCACACAACTGGAAACACCATATATTTT	CATSRDRHTTGNTIYF
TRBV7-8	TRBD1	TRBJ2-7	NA	TGTGCCAGCAGCACAACAGGGGGTAACTACGAGCAGTACTTC	CASSTTGGNYEQYF
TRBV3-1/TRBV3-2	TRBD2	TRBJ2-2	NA	TGTGCCAGCAGCCCAACTCGAACCGGGACTAGGAAAGACGCGAACACCGGGGAGCTGTTTTTT	CASSPTRTGTRKDANTGELFF
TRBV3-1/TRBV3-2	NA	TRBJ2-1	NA	TGTGCCAGCAAAACCGGGACACAGGACGAGCAGTTCTTC	CASKTGTQDEQFF
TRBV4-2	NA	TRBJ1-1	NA	TGTGCCAGCAGCCAAGGGACGGGAATGAACACTGAAGCTTTCTTT	CASSQGTGMNTEAFF
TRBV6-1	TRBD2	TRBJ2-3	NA	TGTGCCAGCAGTGAATTAGGACTAGCGAGCACAGATACGCAGTATTTT	CASSELGLASTDTQYF
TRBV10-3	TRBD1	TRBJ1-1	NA	TGTGCCATCAGTGGGCAGGGGGCTGAAGCTTTCTTT	CAISGQGAEAFF
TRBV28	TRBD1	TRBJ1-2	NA	TGTGCCAGCAGTACAACAGGGGGCGCCTATGGCTACACCTTC	CASSTTGGAYGYTF
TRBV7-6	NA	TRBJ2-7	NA	TGTGCCAGCAGCTTGGGGTGGACCCGGGACACCTCCTACGAGCAGTACTTC	CASSLGWTRDTSYEQYF
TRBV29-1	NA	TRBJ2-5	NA	TGCAGCGTGACTTCGATATGGGACGGAACCCAAGAGACCCAGTACTTC	CSVTSIWDGTQETQYF
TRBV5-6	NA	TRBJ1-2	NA	TGTGCCAGCAGCTTGGCCAGCGCAGGGCATGGCTACACCTTC	CASSLASAGHGYTF
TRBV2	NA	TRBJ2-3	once	TGTGCCAGCAGTGAAATCGCGGTAGCGGTGGGGCCAGATACGCAGTATTTT	CASSEIAVAVGPDTQYF
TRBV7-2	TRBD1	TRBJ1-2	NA	TGTGCCAGCAGCCAGGGGGGGGACCTGGGAGGCTACACCTTC	CASSQGGDLGGYTF
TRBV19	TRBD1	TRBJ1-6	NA	TGTGCCAGTAGTATGCGGCCGGGACAGCCCAATTCACCCCTCCACTTT	CASSMRPGQPNSPLHF
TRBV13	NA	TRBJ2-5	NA	TGTGCCAGCAGCTTAAGACCCAAAGTTAGAGGCGGAGGTGGAGAGACCCAGTACTTC	CASSLRPKVRGGGGETQYF
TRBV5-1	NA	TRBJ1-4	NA	TGCGCCAGCAGCCTACAGGGCTGGGCTAATGAAAAACTGTTTTTT	CASSLQGWANEKLFF
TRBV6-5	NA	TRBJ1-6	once	TGTGCCAGCTCGCCAGGGAGTAATTCACCCCTCCACTTT	CASSPGSNSPLHF
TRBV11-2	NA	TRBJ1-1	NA	TGTGCCAGCAGCTTAGATCCACGTTTCACTGAAGCTTTCTTT	CASSLDPRFTEAFF
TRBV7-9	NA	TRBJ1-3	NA	TGTGCCAGCAGCTTTTATTCTGGAAACACCATATATTTT	CASSFYSGNTIYF
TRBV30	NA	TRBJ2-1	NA	TGTGCCTGGGGGAAGACGGGCTCCTACAATGAGCAGTTCTTC	CAWGKTGSYNEQFF
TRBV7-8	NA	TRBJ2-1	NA	TGTGCCAGCAGCTTACGAGCGTCCACAAATCGGGCCGTTACGAATGAGCAGTTCTTC	CASSLRASTNRAVTNEQFF
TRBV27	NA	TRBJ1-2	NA	TGTGCCAGCAGTCCTGACAGGATCGGCTACACCTTC	CASSPDRIGYTF
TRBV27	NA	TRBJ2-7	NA	TGTGCCAGCAGTCCACTCGAAACAGGGCTTGAGCAGTACTTC	CASSPLETGLEQYF
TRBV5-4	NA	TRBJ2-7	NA	TGTGCCAGCAGCTTGGATACAGCGGGCCTTGGCGAGCAGTACTTC	CASSLDTAGLGEQYF
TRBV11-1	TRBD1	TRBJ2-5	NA	TGTGCCTCCCGCCGGGACAGTCAAGAGACCCAGTACTTC	CASRRDSQETQYF
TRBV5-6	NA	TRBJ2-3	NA	TGTGCCAGCAGCGGGGACGGAGGCTGGGCAGATACGCAGTATTTT	CASSGDGGWADTQYF
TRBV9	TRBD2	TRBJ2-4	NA	TGTGCCAGCAGCGTAGAGGGAGGGTCAAACATTCAGTACTTC	CASSVEGGSNIQYF
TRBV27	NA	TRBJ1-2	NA	TGTGCCAGCAGTCCCCTAGGGAGGGATCATTTAGGCTACACCTTC	CASSPLGRDHLGYTF
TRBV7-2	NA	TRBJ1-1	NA	TGTGCCAGCAGCTCGGGGAGGAACACTGAAGCTTTCTTT	CASSSGRNTEAFF
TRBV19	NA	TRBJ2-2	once	TGTGCCAGTAGTACCCGGACAGCGAACACCGGGGAGCTGTTTTTT	CASSTRTANTGELFF
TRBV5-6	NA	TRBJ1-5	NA	TGTGCCAGCAGCTTTGGGAAGGGACAGCCCCAGCATTTT	CASSFGKGQPQHF
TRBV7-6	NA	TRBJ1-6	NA	TGTGCCAGCAGCTTAGGCCCTGACTTGGGGGGTTCACCCCTCCACTTT	CASSLGPDLGGSPLHF
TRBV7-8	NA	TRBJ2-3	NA	TGTGCCAGCAGCCAGGGCCCCGGATCTACAGATACGCAGTATTTT	CASSQGPGSTDTQYF
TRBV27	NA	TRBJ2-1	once	TGTGCCAGCAGTTTATCACTAGCCCTTGATGAGCAGTTCTTC	CASSLSLALDEQFF
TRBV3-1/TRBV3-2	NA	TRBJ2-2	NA	TGTGCCAGCAGCCAACTAGAATCGAACACCGGGGAGCTGTTTTTT	CASSQLESNTGELFF
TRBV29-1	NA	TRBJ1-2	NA	TGCAGCGTTGGCATCCGGGACGGGTTTTATGGCTACACCTTC	CSVGIRDGFYGYTF
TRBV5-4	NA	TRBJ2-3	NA	NA	CASSWAAGTLFF
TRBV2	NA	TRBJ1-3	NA	TGTGCCAGCCGGAAAGAGACAGGAAACACCATATATTTT	CASRKETGNTIYF
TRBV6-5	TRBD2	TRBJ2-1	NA	TGTGCCAGCAGTTTATTAGCGGGGGGTAGGCACAATGAGCAGTTCTTC	CASSLLAGGRHNEQFF
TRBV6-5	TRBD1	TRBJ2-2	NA	TGTGCCAGCAGTTACCGGGACAGGGAGGGCACCGGGGAGCTGTTTTTT	CASSYRDREGTGELFF
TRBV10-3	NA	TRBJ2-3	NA	TGTGCCATCAATATGGGACTTCACACAGATACGCAGTATTTT	CAINMGLHTDTQYF
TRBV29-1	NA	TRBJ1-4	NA	TGCAGCGTTGAGGGGCTGGGGGAAAAACTGTTTTTT	CSVEGLGEKLFF
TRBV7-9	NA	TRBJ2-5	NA	TGTGCCAGCAGCTTACAAGGGGAGACCCAGTACTTC	CASSLQGETQYF